Below are 17 T cell receptor beta chains sequenced from a single sample in a study of CD8+ T cells in alopecia areata. TCR sequencing used cDNA made by reverse transcription of extracted RNA. Sequencing was performed with immunoSEQ multiplex PCR; in TCRdb, only in-frame clones are kept and a portion is missing. Among roughly 250,000 clones listed, about two thirds were seen once. The starting material was CD4+ T cells sorted from blood, obtained at week 0. These receptors were taken from a human donor with alopecia areata.

The V and J genes are TRBV5-1 and TRBJ2-7; TRBD1 agrees at 7 bases. This CDR3 comprises 16 residues. Germline-derived CDR1 and CDR2 are SGHRS and YFSETQ. V lost 4 bases and J lost 2; bases outside the gene matches: 12. DNA for the CDR3: TGCGCCAGCAGCCCGAGGGGGCACCGCTTACCCTACGAGCAGTACTTC. Its protein is CASSPRGHRLPYEQYF. The full variable domain, rest sourced from reference TRBV5-1 and TRBJ2-7, is KAGVTQTPRYLIKTRGQQVTLSCSPISGHRSVSWYQQTPGQGLQFLFEYFSETQRNKGNFPGRFSGRQFSNSRSEMNVSTLELGDSALYLCASSPRGHRLPYEQYFGPGTRLTVT.

J is TRBJ2-7 and V is TRBV18; a possible D gene is TRBD1 (6 bases). Germline CDR1 and CDR2: KGHSH and LQKENI. This CDR3 comprises 14 residues. V was cut by 5 bases and J by 4 bases, with 15 bases left in between. For the CDR3, the DNA is TGTGCCAGCTCAAGCCTCGGACAGTTTTACGAGCAGTACTTC. Translated, it gives CASSSLGQFYEQYF.

The rearrangement joins TRBV29-1 to TRBJ1-1, with D possibly being TRBD1 (6 bases). Trimming stripped 6 bases from V and 1 base from J, with 12 bases between. This CDR3 has 13 amino acids. Germline-derived CDR1 and CDR2 are SQVTM and ANQGSEA. CDR3 region: CSVQRGQNTEAFF. CDR3 bases: TGCAGCGTACAACGGGGACAGAACACTGAAGCTTTCTTT.

This clone was seen more than once but under ten times. The chain joins TRBV9 to TRBJ2-4; D unclear. V was shortened by 0 bases and J by 8 bases, with 12 bases between the two germline ends. The CDR3 consists of 14 residues. Germline loops: CDR1 SGDLS, CDR2 YYNGEE. CDR3 amino acids: CASSVEPTGYIQYF. The DNA for the CDR3 is TGTGCCAGCAGCGTAGAGCCGACTGGGTACATTCAGTACTTC.

The rearrangement links TRBV2 to TRBJ2-3; no firm D call. CDR3 length: 14 amino acids. Germline-derived CDR1 and CDR2 are SNHLY and FYNNEI. Trimming left V 0 bases short and J 2 bases short, with 6 bases between. For the CDR3, the DNA is TGTGCCAGCAGTGAAGCCACTTTCACAGATACGCAGTATTTT. Amino acid sequence: CASSEATFTDTQYF.

Turning to this clone: Other DNA sequences in the same sample also yield this CDR3. This chain joins TRBV9 and TRBJ2-3; D is unclear. Germline V lookup: CDR1 SGDLS, CDR2 YYNGEE. The CDR3 loop spans 14 amino acids. The V and J ends lost 0 bases and 1 base respectively, with 6 bases between them. The CDR3 region is CASSVVPGTDTQYF. CDR3 nucleotide sequence: TGTGCCAGCAGCGTAGTGCCAGGCACAGATACGCAGTATTTT.

The chain links TRBV4-1 to TRBJ2-7, with 10 bases fitting TRBD1. The CDR3 totals 17 residues. The V and J ends lost 1 base and 4 bases, in that order; junction bases with no gene match: 10. Germline CDR1 reads MGHRA; CDR2 reads YSYEKL. The CDR3 protein is CASSQAVWDRGAYEQYF. CDR3 in DNA: TGCGCCAGCAGCCAAGCTGTGTGGGACAGGGGTGCGTACGAGCAGTACTTC.

The chain employs TRBV7-6 and TRBJ1-4; no clear D. CDR1 is SGHVS, CDR2 FNYEAQ, per germline. CDR3 length: 14 amino acids. The V end lost 5 bases, the J end lost 2 bases, and 9 bases lay between the germline ends. The CDR3 protein is CASSRDITNEKLFF. CDR3 sequence (DNA): TGTGCCAGCAGCCGAGACATCACTAATGAAAAACTGTTTTTT.

The J gene is TRBJ2-5, the V gene TRBV2, with D perhaps assigned TRBD1 or TRBD2 (5 bases each). With 7 bases removed from V and 1 base from J, the gap between germline ends came to 7 bases. This CDR3 is 12 amino acids long. The V gene's germline CDR1 is SNHLY and CDR2 FYNNEI. CDR3 sequence: CASNGGQETQYF. CDR3 DNA sequence: TGTGCCAGCAATGGGGGCCAAGAGACCCAGTACTTC.

Only one count was recorded for this clone. This chain connects TRBV4-1 to TRBJ2-3, with D possibly TRBD2 on 6 matching bases. The CDR3 extends over 18 amino acids. Trimming removed 0 bases from V and 3 bases from J, with 19 bases in between. CDR1 is MGHRA and CDR2 is YSYEKL in the germline V gene. CDR3 sequence (DNA): TGCGCCAGCAGCCAAGATCCGGTCGGAGCGGCGGGGACAGATACGCAGTATTTT. Amino acid sequence: CASSQDPVGAAGTDTQYF.

This clone was observed a few times. This chain joins TRBV29-1 and TRBJ2-3; D is unresolved. CDR3 length: 11 amino acids. V lost 8 bases and J lost 4, with 10 bases in between. Germline assignment: CDR1 SQVTM and CDR2 ANQGSEA. DNA of the CDR3: TGCAGCATCCTGAACGCAGATACGCAGTATTTT. Amino acid sequence: CSILNADTQYF.

The J gene is TRBJ2-3, the V gene TRBV2; 7 nucleotides match TRBD2. This CDR3 region has 17 residues. Trimming cost V 8 bases and J 3 bases; bases outside gene matches: 17. The germline V gene encodes CDR1 SNHLY and CDR2 FYNNEI. CDR3 amino acids: CASRPGLVAGETDTQYF. DNA of the CDR3: TGTGCCAGCCGTCCGGGTCTGGTGGCGGGGGAAACAGATACGCAGTATTTT.

The rearrangement links TRBV29-1 to TRBJ2-2, with 14 bases aligning to TRBD2. CDR3 size: 17 residues. V was pared by 4 bases and J by 1 base, with 5 bases of the junction left unmatched. Germline values: CDR1 SQVTM, CDR2 ANQGSEA. In DNA, the CDR3 is TGCAGCGTTGCAGGACTAGCGGGGGGCCGGAACACCGGGGAGCTGTTTTTT. This codes for CSVAGLAGGRNTGELFF.

The chain has TRBV27 and TRBJ2-5; D is unresolved. Trimming took off 2 bases at V and 7 bases at J, with 8 bases between the two ends. CDR1 is MNHEY, CDR2 SMNVEV, per germline (reference sequence). The length of the CDR3 is 12 residues. Here the CDR3 DNA reads TGTGCCAGCAGTTTACCCTCGGGGACCCAGTACTTC. Amino acid sequence: CASSLPSGTQYF.

The V call is TRBV7-3, the J call TRBJ1-6; D might be TRBD1 (5 bases). Germline-derived CDR1 and CDR2 are SGHTA and FQGTGA. This CDR3 region has 14 residues. Trimming left V 7 bases short and J 5 bases short, with 12 bases between. The CDR3 is CASTRGGDNSPLHF. The DNA for the CDR3 is TGTGCCAGCACCCGGGGGGGAGATAATTCACCCCTCCACTTT.

The chain employs TRBV15 and TRBJ1-2; D gene uncertain. V gave up 3 bases and J gave up 5 bases, with 13 bases separating them. The CDR3 length is 14 residues. Germline CDR1 is LNHNV and CDR2 is YYDKDF (reference sequence). In DNA form, the CDR3 reads TGTGCCACCAGCAGGCCGGACGCATCATATGGCTACACCTTC. Its protein is CATSRPDASYGYTF.

The chain links TRBV29-1 to TRBJ1-1; no definite D call. Germline CDR1 is SQVTM and CDR2 is ANQGSEA. Deletions cut 7 bases from V and 0 bases from J, with 12 bases between. This CDR3 is 13 amino acids long. In DNA form, the CDR3 reads TGCAGCGGCTCTCGCGAAGTGAACACTGAAGCTTTCTTT. Its protein is CSGSREVNTEAFF.